Sequencing of this T cell receptor (beta chain) was carried out in a study of blood T cell repertoires in COVID-19. Study as a whole: Acute-phase and convalescent COVID-19 samples originated in the United States, Italy and Spain. PBMCs, B-cell-depleted T cells, or T cells were the source of the cDNA or gDNA that made up the material.

In the original processing: Cell counts per sample came from amplifying reference gene primers. This table comes from immunoSEQ multiplex PCR, and its TCRdb copy is limited to in-frame clones, with some not included. Clonal size and the V and J genes are those of that table, whereas D and trimming came from the DNA. The data contain about 83,000 clones, around 76% of them singletons. Per the germline V gene, CDR1 is SQVTM and CDR2 is ANQGSEA. Trimming took off 7 bases at V and 5 bases at J, with 17 bases between the two ends. CDR3 size: 13 residues. The rearrangement links TRBV29-1 to TRBJ1-2, with a possible D match to TRBD1 (5 bases). The sequenced sample consisted of peripheral blood. The receptor comes from an elderly woman with active or convalescent COVID-19. In DNA form, the CDR3 reads TGCAGCGCTGGCTGGGGCTACGGATATGGCTACACCTTC. It encodes CSAGWGYGYGYTF.